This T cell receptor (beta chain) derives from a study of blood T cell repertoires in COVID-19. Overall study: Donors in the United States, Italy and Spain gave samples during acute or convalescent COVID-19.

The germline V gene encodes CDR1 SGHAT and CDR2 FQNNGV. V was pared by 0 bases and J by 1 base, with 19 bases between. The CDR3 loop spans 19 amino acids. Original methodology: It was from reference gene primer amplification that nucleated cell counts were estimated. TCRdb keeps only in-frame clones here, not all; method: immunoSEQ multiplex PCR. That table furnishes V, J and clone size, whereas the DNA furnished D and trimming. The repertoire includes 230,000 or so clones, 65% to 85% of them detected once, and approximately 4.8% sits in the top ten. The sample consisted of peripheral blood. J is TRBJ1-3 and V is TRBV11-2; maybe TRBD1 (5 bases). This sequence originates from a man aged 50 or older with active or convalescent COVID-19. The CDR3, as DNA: TGTGCCAGCAGCTTAGACCAACGGTTTATCTCAGGGTCTGGAAACACCATATATTTT. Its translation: CASSLDQRFISGSGNTIYF.